This TCR beta chain was retrieved from a study of CD8 T cells in Susac syndrome. To note about this clonotype: What it binds is unknown.

Random hexamers primed reverse transcription of roughly 0.5 to 1 ug RNA. TCR beta CDR3 was amplified by immunoSEQ covering 54 Vbeta and 13 Jbeta. One entry per CDR3 protein results from TCRdb running MiXCR on the immunoSEQ multiplex PCR reads. The sample records some 300,000 distinct CDR3 sequences, approximately 81% being singletons. Study-wide results and caveats: Only a relatively small number of individuals were included in the TCR sequencing and HLA analysis.

CDR1 and CDR2 (germline): DFQATT, SNEGSKA (reference sequence). The CDR3 spans 13 residues. Trimming took 7 bases from V and 1 from J; bases not matched to a gene: 6. The clonotype was recovered from a human donor with multiple sclerosis. The chain recombines TRBV20-1 with TRBJ1-1, with 7 bases aligning to TRBD1. The material sequenced was CD8+ T cells from PBMCs. The CDR3 bases are TGCAGTGGGGTAGACAGGGAGAACACTGAAGCTTTCTTT. Protein: CSGVDRENTEAFF.